In this sample, the clone carrying this T cell receptor (beta chain) turned up a few times. Its antigen remains unidentified. This sample is part of a study of T-cell memory formation after mild COVID-19. The study's findings and limits: Contracting CD4+ clones lay largely in CM and EM, with CD8+ ones residing in EMRA. Whether second-wave clones peaking at day 37 were SARS-CoV-2 specific went unconfirmed.

V lost 5 bases and J 1 base, leaving 14 bases between the germline ends. CDR3 length: 15 amino acids. The authors produced TCR alpha and TCR beta cDNA libraries with sample barcodes and UMIs by 5'RACE using constant-segment primers. TCRdb itself ran the 5' RACE reads through MiXCR, one entry per CDR3 protein. The sample holds about 390,000 distinct CDR3 sequences, roughly 21% seen once. The TCR comes from an adult woman who had mild COVID-19 (a few samples of this study predate the infection). Cell type and time point are not known. The V gene is TRBV12-3 or TRBV12-4, the J gene TRBJ2-5; D remains ambiguous. The specimen was PBMCs or a T cell subset sorted from them (not recorded which). In DNA, the CDR3 is TGTGCCAGCAGTCCATCCGCCGGGCTCCAAGAGACCCAGTACTTC. The encoded protein is CASSPSAGLQETQYF.